This T cell receptor (beta chain) was identified in a study of shared clonotypes between healthy human individuals. The protocol was immunoSEQ multiplex PCR, while the TCRdb copy is restricted to in-frame clones and leaves out a portion. Of a few million clones in the sample, approximately 94% were seen once. V was clipped by 5 bases and J by 0 bases, with 8 bases between them. Germline loops: CDR1 SGHTA, CDR2 FQGNSA. This CDR3 region has 14 residues. The chain uses TRBV7-2 and TRBJ1-3; no definite D call. This sequence was found in a man younger than 30 in good health. The sequencing input was naive CD4+ T cells sorted from blood. Subset meaning: CD45RA+ positively selected. The CDR3 sequence: CASSGTSSGNTIYF. The DNA of the CDR3 is TGTGCCAGCAGCGGTACAAGCTCTGGAAACACCATATATTTT.